This T cell receptor (beta chain) comes out of a study of monozygotic twins with inflammatory bowel disease. Staff drew an approximately 2.5 ml blood sample from each donor. Whole blood that had not undergone T cell sorting provided the isolated total RNA. CDR1 is SGDLS, CDR2 YYNGEE, per germline. The CDR3 sequence is 16 residues long. TCRdb re-analyzed the 5' RACE reads; it lists each CDR3 protein once, without DNA. The record lists approximately 420,000 distinct CDR3 sequences, of which the ten most abundant hold approximately 2.3%. Source material: blood. This rearrangement joins TRBV9 to TRBJ1-4. The clonotype was recovered from a human donor with ulcerative colitis or Crohn's disease, or a healthy co-twin of an affected twin (not recorded which). This CDR3 reads CASSVAAGTTNEKLFF.